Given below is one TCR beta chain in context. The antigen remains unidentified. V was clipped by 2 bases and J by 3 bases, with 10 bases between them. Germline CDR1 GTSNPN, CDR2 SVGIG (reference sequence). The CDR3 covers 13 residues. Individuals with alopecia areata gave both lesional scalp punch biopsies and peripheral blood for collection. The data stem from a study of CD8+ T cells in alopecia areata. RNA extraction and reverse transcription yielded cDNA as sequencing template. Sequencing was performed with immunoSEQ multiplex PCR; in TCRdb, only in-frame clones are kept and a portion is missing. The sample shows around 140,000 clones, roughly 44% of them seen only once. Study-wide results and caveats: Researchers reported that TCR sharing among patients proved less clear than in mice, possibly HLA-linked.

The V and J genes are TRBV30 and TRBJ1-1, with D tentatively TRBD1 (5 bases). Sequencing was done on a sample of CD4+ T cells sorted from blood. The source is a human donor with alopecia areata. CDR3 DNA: TGTGCCTGGAGTTCCGACAGCTACACTGAAGCTTTCTTT. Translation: CAWSSDSYTEAFF.